The rows below give T cell receptor beta chains drawn from one sample of a study of vaccination effects on CD4 cells after COVID-19. No cognate antigen is known for these TCRs. Libraries were prepared by immunoSEQ multiplex PCR; TCRdb keeps only in-frame clonotypes and omits some of them. The profile shows roughly 46,000 clones, 65% to 75% of them singletons. The source was CD4+ T cells from PBMCs cultured with HCoV-OC43 spike peptides, collected after COVID-19 vaccination. The origin of the receptors is a human donor who received a COVID-19 vaccine. Each CDR3 is given with its conserved first and last residue. D genes are given only for firm matches. Some rows mark clone size as missing; the rest say once, few, many or name a class of expanded clone.

J: TRBJ2-2
D: TRBD2
size: -
V: TRBV5-1
CDR3: CASSHGASGSTNTGELFF
DNA: TGCGCCAGCAGTCACGGGGCTAGCGGGAGTACGAACACCGGGGAGCTGTTTTTT

J: TRBJ2-1
D: TRBD1
size: few
V: TRBV30
CDR3: CAWRAAGTAGYNEQFF
DNA: TGTGCCTGGAGAGCGGCCGGGACAGCCGGCTACAATGAGCAGTTCTTC

J: TRBJ1-2
D: -
size: few
V: TRBV6-4
CDR3: CASSDSTVNYGYTF
DNA: TGTGCCAGCAGTGACTCGACGGTTAACTATGGCTACACCTTC

J: TRBJ1-2
D: TRBD1
size: -
V: TRBV6-5
CDR3: CASSLTGPGGGYTF
DNA: TGTGCCAGCAGCCTGACAGGGCCTGGCGGGGGCTACACCTTC

J: TRBJ1-2
D: TRBD1
size: few
V: TRBV10-3
CDR3: CAIHARDRDGYTF
DNA: TGTGCCATCCATGCCCGGGACAGGGACGGCTACACCTTC

J: TRBJ2-7
D: -
size: -
V: TRBV3-1/TRBV3-2
CDR3: CASSQGQSAGGYEQYF
DNA: TGTGCCAGCAGCCAAGGTCAGAGCGCCGGGGGCTACGAGCAGTACTTC

J: TRBJ1-2
D: TRBD1
size: once
V: TRBV5-4
CDR3: CASSSGGARGYTF
DNA: TGTGCCAGCAGTTCAGGGGGCGCGCGGGGCTACACCTTC

J: TRBJ1-4
D: -
size: -
V: TRBV9
CDR3: CASSVGSGRGEKLFF
DNA: TGTGCCAGCAGCGTCGGGTCGGGGAGGGGCGAAAAACTGTTTTTT

J: TRBJ2-2
D: -
size: once
V: TRBV7-2
CDR3: CASSLEEVGQFNTGELFF
DNA: TGTGCCAGCAGCTTAGAAGAGGTTGGACAGTTCAACACCGGGGAGCTGTTTTTT

J: TRBJ1-2
D: -
size: -
V: TRBV30
CDR3: CAWSVLFRVGSGYTF
DNA: TGTGCCTGGAGTGTACTGTTTAGGGTTGGGTCTGGCTACACCTTC

J: TRBJ2-4
D: TRBD1
size: -
V: TRBV7-6
CDR3: CASSLSQDRGTKNIQYF
DNA: TGTGCCAGCAGCTTAAGCCAAGACAGGGGTACCAAAAACATTCAGTACTTC

J: TRBJ1-1
D: -
size: -
V: TRBV5-1
CDR3: CASSLGTLNTEAFF
DNA: TGCGCCAGCAGCTTAGGGACACTGAACACTGAAGCTTTCTTT

J: TRBJ2-4
D: TRBD1
size: once
V: TRBV3-1/TRBV3-2
CDR3: CASSPQGLGQNIQYF
DNA: TGTGCCAGCAGCCCACAGGGGCTCGGGCAAAACATTCAGTACTTC

J: TRBJ1-1
D: -
size: -
V: TRBV11-2
CDR3: CASSSPRWGESPEAFF
DNA: TGTGCCAGCAGCTCGCCTAGGTGGGGGGAATCTCCTGAAGCTTTCTTT

J: TRBJ2-2
D: -
size: -
V: TRBV3-1/TRBV3-2
CDR3: CASSQGTITGELFF
DNA: TGTGCCAGCAGCCAAGGGACGATCACCGGGGAGCTGTTTTTT

J: TRBJ2-3
D: -
size: -
V: TRBV12-3/TRBV12-4
CDR3: CASTSTNTDTQYF
DNA: TGTGCCAGCACTTCCACGAACACAGATACGCAGTATTTT

J: TRBJ2-5
D: -
size: -
V: TRBV3-1/TRBV3-2
CDR3: CASSQGGLGAQETQYF
DNA: TGTGCCAGCAGCCAGGGGGGGCTTGGGGCACAAGAGACCCAGTACTTC

J: TRBJ2-3
D: -
size: -
V: TRBV5-1
CDR3: CASSLGRGGADTQYF
DNA: TGCGCCAGCAGCTTGGGGAGGGGGGGCGCAGATACGCAGTATTTT